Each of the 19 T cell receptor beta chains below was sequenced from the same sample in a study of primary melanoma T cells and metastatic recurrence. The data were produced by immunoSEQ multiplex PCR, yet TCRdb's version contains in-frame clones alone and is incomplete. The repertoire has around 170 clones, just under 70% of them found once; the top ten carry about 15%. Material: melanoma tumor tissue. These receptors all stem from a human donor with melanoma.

The CDR3 bases are TGTGCCAGTAGTATCCTGACAGGGACCCTTAACTATGGCTACACCTTC. Its translation is CASSILTGTLNYGYTF. This chain uses TRBV19 with TRBJ1-2; 7 bases are a match to TRBD1. CDR1 LNHDA and CDR2 SQIVND come from the germline V gene (reference sequence). The V segment lost 3 bases and the J segment 1 base; nucleotides outside the gene matches: 8. The CDR3 loop spans 16 amino acids.

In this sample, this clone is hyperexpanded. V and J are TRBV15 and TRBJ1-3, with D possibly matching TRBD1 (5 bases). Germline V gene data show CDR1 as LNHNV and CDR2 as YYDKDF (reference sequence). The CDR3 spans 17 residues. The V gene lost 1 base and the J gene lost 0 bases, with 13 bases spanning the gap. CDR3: CATSRAGTLSSGNTIYF. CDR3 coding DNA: TGTGCCACCAGCAGAGCGGGGACGCTAAGCTCTGGAAACACCATATATTTT.

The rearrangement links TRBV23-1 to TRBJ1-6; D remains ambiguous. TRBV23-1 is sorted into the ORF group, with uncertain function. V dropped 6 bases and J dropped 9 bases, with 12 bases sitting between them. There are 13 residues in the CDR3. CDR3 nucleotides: TGCGCCAGCAGCGAAAAAACATTTTCACCCCTCCACTTT. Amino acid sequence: CASSEKTFSPLHF.

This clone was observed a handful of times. CDR3 residues: CASSVGPGYEQYF. The CDR3 nucleotides read TGTGCCAGCAGCGTGGGTCCGGGGTACGAGCAGTACTTC. The chain couples TRBV9 to TRBJ2-7; D may be TRBD2 (5 bases). Germline lookup yields CDR1 SGDLS and CDR2 YYNGEE. The V and J ends lost 2 bases and 4 bases respectively, with 10 bases between them. The CDR3 contains 13 residues.

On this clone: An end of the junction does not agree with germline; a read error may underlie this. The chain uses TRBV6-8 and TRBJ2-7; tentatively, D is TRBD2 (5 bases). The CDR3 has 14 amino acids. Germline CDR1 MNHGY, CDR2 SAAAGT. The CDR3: CAISAQVSGYEQYF. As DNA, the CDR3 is TGTGCCATCAGTGCGCAGGTCTCGGGATACGAGCAGTACTTC.

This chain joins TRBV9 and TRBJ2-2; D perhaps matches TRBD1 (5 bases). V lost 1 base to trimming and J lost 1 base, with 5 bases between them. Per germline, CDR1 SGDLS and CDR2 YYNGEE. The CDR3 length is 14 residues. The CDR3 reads CASSVQGNTGELFF. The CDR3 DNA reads TGTGCCAGCAGCGTACAGGGGAACACCGGGGAGCTGTTTTTT.

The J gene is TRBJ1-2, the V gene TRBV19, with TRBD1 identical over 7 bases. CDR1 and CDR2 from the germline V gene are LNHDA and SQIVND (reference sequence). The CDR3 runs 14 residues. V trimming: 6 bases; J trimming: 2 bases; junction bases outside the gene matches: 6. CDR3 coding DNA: TGTGCCAGTAGCCTAAGGGGGCGCAACTATGGCTACACCTTC. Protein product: CASSLRGRNYGYTF.

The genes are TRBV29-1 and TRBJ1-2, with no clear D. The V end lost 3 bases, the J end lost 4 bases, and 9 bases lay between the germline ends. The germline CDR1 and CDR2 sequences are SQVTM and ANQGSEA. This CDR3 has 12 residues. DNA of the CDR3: TGCAGCGTTGATGAGTCGGGCTATGGCTACACCTTC. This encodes CSVDESGYGYTF.

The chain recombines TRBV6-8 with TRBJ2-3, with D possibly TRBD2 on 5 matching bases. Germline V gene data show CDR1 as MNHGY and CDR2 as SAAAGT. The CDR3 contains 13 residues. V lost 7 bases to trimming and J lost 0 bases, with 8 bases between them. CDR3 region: CASTRGSTDTQYF. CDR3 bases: TGTGCCAGCACCCGGGGTAGCACAGATACGCAGTATTTT.

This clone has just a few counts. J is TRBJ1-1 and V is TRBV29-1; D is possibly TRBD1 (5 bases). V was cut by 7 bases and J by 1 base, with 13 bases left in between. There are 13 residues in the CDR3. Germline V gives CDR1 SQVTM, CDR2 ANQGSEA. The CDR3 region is CSAQGDWNTEAFF. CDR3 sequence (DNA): TGCAGCGCTCAAGGGGATTGGAACACTGAAGCTTTCTTT. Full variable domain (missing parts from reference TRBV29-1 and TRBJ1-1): SAVISQKPSRDICQRGTSLTIQCQVDSQVTMMFWYRQQPGQSLTLIATANQGSEATYESGFVIDKFPISRPNLTFSTLTVSNMSPEDSSIYLCSAQGDWNTEAFFGQGTRLTVV.

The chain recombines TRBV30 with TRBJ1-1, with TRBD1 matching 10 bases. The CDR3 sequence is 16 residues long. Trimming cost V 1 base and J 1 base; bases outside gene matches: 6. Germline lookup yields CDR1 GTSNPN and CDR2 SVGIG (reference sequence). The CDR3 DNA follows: TGTGCCTGGAGTGACCGGGACAGGGGATGGAACACTGAAGCTTTCTTT. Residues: CAWSDRDRGWNTEAFF. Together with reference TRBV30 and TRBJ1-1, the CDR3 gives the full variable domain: SQTIHQWPATLVQPVGSPLSLECTVEGTSNPNLYWYRQAAGRGLQLLFYSVGIGQISSEVPQNLSASRPQDRQFILSSKKLLLSDSGFYLCAWSDRDRGWNTEAFFGQGTRLTVV.

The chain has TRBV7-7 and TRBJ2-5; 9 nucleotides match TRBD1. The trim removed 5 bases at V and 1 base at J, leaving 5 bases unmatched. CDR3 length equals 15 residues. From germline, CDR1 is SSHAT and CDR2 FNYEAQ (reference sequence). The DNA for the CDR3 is TGTGCCAGCAGCATCCAGGGACAGGGCCAAGAGACCCAGTACTTC. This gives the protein CASSIQGQGQETQYF.

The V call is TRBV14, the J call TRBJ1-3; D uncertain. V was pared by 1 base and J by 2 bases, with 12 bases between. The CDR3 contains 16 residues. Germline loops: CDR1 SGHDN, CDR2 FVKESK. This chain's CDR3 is CASSQVGSGTGNTIYF. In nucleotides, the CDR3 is TGTGCCAGCAGCCAAGTAGGATCAGGAACTGGAAACACCATATATTTT.

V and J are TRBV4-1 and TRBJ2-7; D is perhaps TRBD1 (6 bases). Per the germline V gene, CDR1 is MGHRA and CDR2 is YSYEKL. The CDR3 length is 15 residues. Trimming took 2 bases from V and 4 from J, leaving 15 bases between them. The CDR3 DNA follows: TGCGCCAGCAGCCAAACGACCGACAGGTCGTACGAGCAGTACTTC. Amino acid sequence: CASSQTTDRSYEQYF.

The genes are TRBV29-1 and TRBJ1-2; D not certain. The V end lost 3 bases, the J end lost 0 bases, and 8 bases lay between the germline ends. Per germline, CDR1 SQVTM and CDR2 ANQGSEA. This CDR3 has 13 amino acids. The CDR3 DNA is TGCAGCGTTGACGAGCTAGCTAACTATGGCTACACCTTC. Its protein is CSVDELANYGYTF.

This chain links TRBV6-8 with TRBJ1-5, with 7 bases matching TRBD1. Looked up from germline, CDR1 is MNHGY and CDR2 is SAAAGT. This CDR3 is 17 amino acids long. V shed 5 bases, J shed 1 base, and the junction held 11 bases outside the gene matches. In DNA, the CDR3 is TGTGCCAGCAGTAGAAGTCAGGGGGTTTTGAGCAATCAGCCCCAGCATTTT. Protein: CASSRSQGVLSNQPQHF.

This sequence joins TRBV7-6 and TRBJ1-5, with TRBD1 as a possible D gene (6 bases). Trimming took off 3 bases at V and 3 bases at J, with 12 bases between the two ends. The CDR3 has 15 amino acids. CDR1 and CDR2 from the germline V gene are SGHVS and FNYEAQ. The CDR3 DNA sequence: TGTGCCAGCAGCTTGTTTAACAGGGACAATCAGCCCCAGCATTTT. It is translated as CASSLFNRDNQPQHF.

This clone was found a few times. The CDR3 here is CASSISTGGMNTEAFF. In DNA, the CDR3 is TGTGCCAGTAGTATATCGACAGGGGGCATGAACACTGAAGCTTTCTTT. This chain links TRBV19 with TRBJ1-1; 10 nucleotides line up with TRBD1. The CDR3 runs to 16 residues. The V gene's germline CDR1 is LNHDA and CDR2 SQIVND (reference sequence). V dropped 2 bases and J dropped 0; count of bases not matched to a gene: 3.

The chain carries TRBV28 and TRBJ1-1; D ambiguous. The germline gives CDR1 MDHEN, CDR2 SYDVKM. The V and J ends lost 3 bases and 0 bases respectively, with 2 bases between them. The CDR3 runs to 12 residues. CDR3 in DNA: TGTGCCAGCAGTTTTCTGAACACTGAAGCTTTCTTT. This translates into CASSFLNTEAFF.